Below, one T cell receptor (beta chain) is given with its context. The data are from a study of shared clonotypes between healthy human individuals. Naive CD8 cells lacked CD45RO, underwent positive selection for CCR7 and left out terminally differentiated effector memory CD45RA+ cells. Healthy adults negative for HIV, lacking recent acute infections or vaccinations, served as donors. This CDR3 has 14 residues. Trimming removed 8 bases from V and 3 bases from J, with 16 bases in between. Germline V gene sequence: CDR1 SNHLY, CDR2 FYNNEI. Repertoires were generated with immunoSEQ multiplex PCR, while TCRdb's copy carries only in-frame clones and drops some. The sample contains about 2.1 million clones, just over 90% of which appear only once.

V usage is TRBV2 and J usage is TRBJ1-2; D uncertain. This receptor was obtained from a man between 18 and 29 years old in good health. Some clones in this sample may be carry-over from other donors' samples. The source material was naive CD8+ T cells from PBMCs. CDR3 in DNA: TGTGCCAGCCTTAGACTGGGAACGGACTATGGCTACACCTTC. This encodes CASLRLGTDYGYTF.